This T cell receptor beta chain was sequenced during a study of STAT5B mutations in CD4+ large granular lymphocyte leukemia. Study observations and caveats: About 24% of private leukemic clonotypes occurred rarely in other patients' non-leukemic repertoires.

Some clones are missing from TCRdb's copy, which holds only in-frame ones; the method was immunoSEQ multiplex PCR. The sample contains approximately 20,000 clones, approximately 84% of which appear only once. This clone was found a few times. The antigen remains undetermined. Losses at the gene ends were 6 bases for V and 3 bases for J; bases not matched to a gene: 12. This CDR3 contains 17 residues. Germline values: CDR1 MNHEY, CDR2 SMNVEV (reference sequence). This sequence joins TRBV27 and TRBJ2-1; 9 nucleotides match TRBD2. Specimen: CD4+ T cells from blood buffy coats. This receptor was taken from a human donor in good health. CDR3 sequence reads: CASSSGGLAGIYNEQFF. The DNA of the CDR3 is TGTGCCAGCAGCTCAGGGGGGCTAGCGGGAATCTACAATGAGCAGTTCTTC.